Each of the 11 T cell receptor beta chains below was sequenced from the same sample in a study of blood T cell repertoires in COVID-19. Sequencing was performed with immunoSEQ multiplex PCR; in TCRdb, only in-frame clones are kept and a portion is missing. The sample consists of some 190,000 clones, 82% of them appearing once. Sequenced sample: peripheral blood. The receptors originated from a woman in her fifties or sixties with COVID-19, enrolled during active disease.

This chain uses TRBV2 with TRBJ2-1; tentative D call: TRBD2 (7 bases). CDR3 size: 15 residues. The ends were cut back, 7 bases at V and 8 bases at J, with 21 bases in the middle. In germline, CDR1 is SNHLY, CDR2 FYNNEI. The CDR3 is CASTGGGGPGDEQFF. In nucleotides, the CDR3 is TGTGCCAGCACGGGCGGCGGGGGCCCCGGGGATGAGCAGTTCTTC.

This rearrangement joins TRBV7-2 to TRBJ2-7; 11 nucleotides line up with TRBD2. CDR1 is SGHTA and CDR2 is FQGNSA in the germline V gene. V shed 2 bases, J shed 1 base, and the junction held 1 base outside the gene matches. The CDR3 has 15 amino acids. DNA of the CDR3: TGTGCCAGCAGCTTAACTAGCGGGGGATCCTACGAGCAGTACTTC. This sequence encodes CASSLTSGGSYEQYF.

The rearrangement uses TRBV7-2 and TRBJ1-2, with D unclear. V shed 3 bases and J shed 5 bases, with 16 bases lying between them. The CDR3 has 15 residues. Germline assignment: CDR1 SGHTA and CDR2 FQGNSA. In nucleotides, the CDR3 is TGTGCCAGCAGCTTCACCCTCGGGCGGGGTTATGGCTACACCTTC. This sequence encodes CASSFTLGRGYGYTF.

The V and J genes are TRBV10-3 and TRBJ1-2, with D perhaps matching TRBD1 (5 bases). Looked up from germline, CDR1 is ENHRY and CDR2 is SYGVKD. The CDR3 spans 15 residues. V lost 7 bases and J lost 7, with 22 bases in between. CDR3 sequence (DNA): TGTGCCATCAATAACGCCCCCAACATCGGGGGTGGCTACACCTTC. Amino acids: CAINNAPNIGGGYTF.

This chain uses TRBV14 with TRBJ2-3; D may be TRBD2 (5 bases). Germline V gene sequence: CDR1 SGHDN, CDR2 FVKESK. V lost 0 bases and J lost 0, with 13 bases in between. This CDR3 is 17 amino acids long. CDR3 nucleotides: TGTGCCAGCAGCCAAGATCTGGCTAGCCCAAGCACAGATACGCAGTATTTT. Translating gives CASSQDLASPSTDTQYF. Full variable domain (missing parts from reference TRBV14 and TRBJ2-3): EAGVTQFPSHSVIEKGQTVTLRCDPISGHDNLYWYRRVMGKEIKFLLHFVKESKQDESGMPNNRFLAERTGGTYSTLKVQPAELEDSGVYFCASSQDLASPSTDTQYFGPGTRLTVL.

This clone was detected many times. The chain employs TRBV29-1 and TRBJ2-3; TRBD1 matches at 8 bases. Germline CDR1 is SQVTM and CDR2 is ANQGSEA. CDR3 size: 14 residues. Unmatched junction bases numbered 6, after V lost 2 bases and J lost 5 bases. DNA of the CDR3: TGCAGCGTTGAATTTACAGGGGGTTTAGATACGCAGTATTTT. Protein sequence: CSVEFTGGLDTQYF.

This clone was counted a few times. The chain is built from TRBV6-6 and TRBJ2-7, with a weak D call TRBD1 (6 bases). V was pared by 0 bases and J by 2 bases, with 11 bases between. CDR3 size: 15 residues. CDR1 and CDR2 from the germline V gene are MNHNY and SVGAGI (reference sequence). CDR3 nucleotides: TGTGCCAGCAGTTACTCTTTAGAGGGGGCCTACGAGCAGTACTTC. It yields the protein CASSYSLEGAYEQYF.

The rearrangement joins TRBV4-1 to TRBJ2-1; TRBD2 matches 7 bases. The CDR3 is 17 residues long. The germline V gene encodes CDR1 MGHRA and CDR2 YSYEKL. Germline trimming cut 0 bases from V and 9 bases from J; bases unmatched to any gene: 14. The DNA for the CDR3 is TGCGCCAGCAGCCAAGATGGGGTAGGACTAGTCCCCGGTGAGCAGTTCTTC. This translates into CASSQDGVGLVPGEQFF.

The chain employs TRBV11-2 and TRBJ1-5; D is perhaps TRBD1 (5 bases). The CDR3 spans 14 residues. V lost 0 bases to trimming and J lost 10 bases, with 13 bases between them. Germline-derived CDR1 and CDR2 are SGHAT and FQNNGV. The CDR3 coding sequence is TGTGCCAGCAGCTTAGATTCAGGGTTGGGACCCCAGCATTTT. It codes for CASSLDSGLGPQHF.

The chain is built from TRBV28 and TRBJ2-7, with a possible D match to TRBD2 (5 bases). Trimming took 2 bases from V and 9 from J, leaving 8 bases between them. Germline CDR1 MDHEN, CDR2 SYDVKM. The CDR3 has 11 amino acids. CDR3 region: CASSLREGQYF. For the CDR3, the DNA is TGTGCCAGCAGTTTACGGGAAGGGCAGTACTTC.

A note on this clone: One end of the junction fails to match germline, which may point to a read error. This rearrangement joins TRBV4-3 to TRBJ2-3, with D possibly matching TRBD2 (5 bases). Germline loops: CDR1 LGHNA, CDR2 YSLEER. The CDR3 contains 17 residues. DNA of the CDR3: TGCGCCAGCAGCCAATATCGGTCTATAGGAGGCACCGATACGCAGTATTTT. Protein sequence: CASSQYRSIGGTDTQYF.